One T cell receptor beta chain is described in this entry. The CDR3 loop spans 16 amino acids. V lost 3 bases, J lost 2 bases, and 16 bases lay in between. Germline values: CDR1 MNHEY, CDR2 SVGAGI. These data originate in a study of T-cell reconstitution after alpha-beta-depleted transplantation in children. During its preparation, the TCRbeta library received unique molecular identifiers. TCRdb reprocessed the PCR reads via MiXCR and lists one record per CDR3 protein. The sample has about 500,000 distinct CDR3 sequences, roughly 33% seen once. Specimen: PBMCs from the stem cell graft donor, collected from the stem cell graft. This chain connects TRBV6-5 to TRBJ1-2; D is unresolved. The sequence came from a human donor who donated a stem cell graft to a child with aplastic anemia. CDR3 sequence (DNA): TGTGCCAGCAGTTATCAGAGACGGAGGAGCAACTATGGCTACACCTTC. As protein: CASSYQRRRSNYGYTF.